The next 17 T cell receptor beta chains were all read from a single sample in a study of neurological immune-mediated disorders. Time point meaning: longitudinal time-point 3. TCRdb re-called the 5' RACE reads with MiXCR, one entry per CDR3 protein. The sample records about 84,000 distinct CDR3 sequences, 3.5% to 5.5% being singletons. Source material: PBMCs. These receptors originate from a woman aged 55-69 years with multiple sclerosis.

This clonotype appeared many times. The chain couples TRBV12-3 or TRBV12-4 to TRBJ2-2; 9 bases match TRBD1. The CDR3 has 15 residues. Unmatched junction bases numbered 8, after V lost 5 bases and J lost 7 bases. The CDR3 sequence: CASSLQQGAGGELFF. The CDR3 DNA reads TGTGCCAGCAGTCTTCAACAGGGGGCGGGCGGGGAGCTGTTTTTT.

This clonotype was seen many times. The V call is TRBV20-1, the J call TRBJ1-1; TRBD1 agrees at 7 bases. V shed 7 bases, J shed 1 base, and the junction held 6 bases outside the gene matches. The V gene's germline CDR1 is DFQATT and CDR2 SNEGSKA (reference sequence). This CDR3 contains 13 residues. The CDR3 bases are TGCAGTGACAGGGGACAGAGGAACACTGAAGCTTTCTTT. It encodes CSDRGQRNTEAFF.

This clonotype was counted many times. This chain uses TRBV5-1 with TRBJ2-5, with D maybe TRBD1 (5 bases). Germline V gene lookup returns CDR1 SGHRS and CDR2 YFSETQ. This CDR3 spans 13 amino acids. V lost 0 bases, J lost 7 bases, and 10 bases lay in between. The CDR3 DNA follows: TGCGCCAGCAGCTTGGAGGGGTTAGGGACCCAGTACTTC. Translation gives CASSLEGLGTQYF.

This clonotype was seen repeatedly, ten times or more. The V and J genes are TRBV20-1 and TRBJ2-2; a weak D match, TRBD2 (6 bases). Germline CDR1 reads DFQATT; CDR2 reads SNEGSKA (reference sequence). Between the trimmed V and J ends, which lost 2 bases and 4 bases, there was a span of 20 bases. This CDR3 has 17 residues. The CDR3 loop is CSARPAAGPSFTGELFF. The CDR3 nucleotides are TGCAGTGCTAGACCCGCTGCGGGACCGTCTTTCACCGGGGAGCTGTTTTTT.

This clonotype has ten or more counts. This chain links TRBV11-2 with TRBJ2-2; 8 positions agree with TRBD1. CDR1 SGHAT and CDR2 FQNNGV come from the germline V gene. With 6 bases clipped from V and 7 bases from J, the junction kept 7 bases outside the gene matches. This CDR3 region has 14 residues. CDR3 sequence: CASRDRAGVGELFF. CDR3 DNA sequence: TGTGCCAGCAGGGACAGGGCTGGGGTCGGGGAGCTGTTTTTT.

This clonotype occurred many times. This chain joins TRBV30 and TRBJ2-1; D possibly matches TRBD1 or TRBD2 (5 bases each). This CDR3 is built from 15 residues. V lost 0 bases and J 2 bases, leaving 11 bases between the germline ends. The germline V gene encodes CDR1 GTSNPN and CDR2 SVGIG (reference sequence). The CDR3 bases are TGTGCCTGGAGTGTGTTCGGGGCCGCCTACAATGAGCAGTTCTTC. This encodes CAWSVFGAAYNEQFF.

This clonotype has a count of ten or more. The chain employs TRBV20-1 and TRBJ2-1; TRBD1 matches 8 bases. The germline gives CDR1 DFQATT, CDR2 SNEGSKA (reference sequence). J lost 3 bases, V lost 4 bases, and 11 bases had no gene match. The CDR3 length is 16 residues. The CDR3 bases are TGCAGTGCTAAAGGCACAGGGGGTGCCTACTACAATGAGCAGTTCTTC. Protein sequence: CSAKGTGGAYYNEQFF.

This clonotype was detected many times. This rearrangement joins TRBV4-2 to TRBJ1-1; D gene unclear. Germline assignment: CDR1 LGHNA and CDR2 YNFKEQ. This CDR3 spans 16 amino acids. The ends were cut back, 1 base at V and 4 bases at J, with 16 bases in the middle. CDR3 coding DNA: TGTGCCAGCAGCCAAGGGCCGACGGGGATAGCCACTGAAGCTTTCTTT. It encodes CASSQGPTGIATEAFF.

In this sample, this clonotype turned up many times. The J gene is TRBJ1-1, the V gene TRBV12-3 or TRBV12-4; 7 nucleotides agree with TRBD1. CDR3 length equals 13 residues. V was pared by 10 bases and J by 2 bases, with 7 bases of the junction left unmatched. For the CDR3, the DNA is TGTGCCACTACGGGACAGCCTAACACTGAAGCTTTCTTT. Translated, it gives CATTGQPNTEAFF.

The sample holds many counts of this clonotype. V is TRBV20-1 and J is TRBJ1-5; no clear D. Trimming shortened V by 3 bases and J by 7 bases, and 19 bases separated the two germline ends. There are 15 residues in the CDR3. The germline gives CDR1 DFQATT, CDR2 SNEGSKA (reference sequence). CDR3 bases: TGCAGTGCTAGCGCTGTATCGCGGTGGGGACAGCCCCAGCATTTT. Translated: CSASAVSRWGQPQHF.

This clonotype was seen at least ten times. The V and J genes are TRBV5-1 and TRBJ2-7, with 9 nucleotides matching TRBD1. J was trimmed by 2 bases and V by 2 bases; bases with no gene match: 2. Germline loops: CDR1 SGHRS, CDR2 YFSETQ. The CDR3 has 14 residues. The CDR3 nucleotides read TGCGCCAGCAGCTTTAGGACAGGGGCCTACGAGCAGTACTTC. Encoded protein: CASSFRTGAYEQYF. The full variable domain, in which reference TRBV5-1 and TRBJ2-7 provide the parts outside the CDR3, is KAGVTQTPRYLIKTRGQQVTLSCSPISGHRSVSWYQQTPGQGLQFLFEYFSETQRNKGNFPGRFSGRQFSNSRSEMNVSTLELGDSALYLCASSFRTGAYEQYFGPGTRLTVT.

The chain joins TRBV5-1 to TRBJ1-1; TRBD1 is a possible D gene (5 bases). V was cut by 2 bases and J by 0 bases, with 14 bases left in between. Germline-derived CDR1 and CDR2 are SGHRS and YFSETQ. This CDR3 has 16 residues. The CDR3 DNA follows: TGCGCCAGCAGCTTAGCAGGGAAAGGCTTGAACACTGAAGCTTTCTTT. Protein: CASSLAGKGLNTEAFF.

This clonotype showed up many times. The junction shows a germline mismatch at one end, possibly a read error. This chain uses TRBV20-1 with TRBJ2-3; TRBD2 matches 7 bases. Germline V gives CDR1 DFQATT, CDR2 SNEGSKA (reference sequence). The CDR3 extends over 14 amino acids. CDR3 bases: TGCAGTGCTAGAGAGGGACTATCCACAAATACGCAGTATTTT. Translated, it gives CSAREGLSTNTQYF.

This clonotype has ten or more counts. This chain uses TRBV18 with TRBJ1-3; 12 bases agree with TRBD1. Per the germline V gene, CDR1 is KGHSH and CDR2 is LQKENI. This CDR3 is 16 amino acids long. The V gene end was trimmed by 4 bases and the J gene end by 2 bases; junction bases not matched to a gene: 3. For the CDR3, the DNA is TGTGCCAGCTCACTGGGACAGGGGGCGGCTGGAAACACCATATATTTT. Its translation: CASSLGQGAAGNTIYF.

This clonotype was seen at least ten times. This chain uses TRBV5-1 with TRBJ2-5; the match to TRBD2 covers 10 bases. The CDR3 totals 16 residues. The ends lost 6 bases at V and 1 base at J; junction bases unmatched: 9. CDR1 and CDR2 (germline): SGHRS, YFSETQ. CDR3 amino acids: CASNRGASGGQETQYF. CDR3 bases: TGCGCCAGCAACCGAGGGGCTAGCGGGGGCCAAGAGACCCAGTACTTC.

This clonotype was counted at least ten times. The chain carries TRBV5-1 and TRBJ2-5, with D uncertain. The V gene lost 4 bases and the J gene lost 2 bases, with 18 bases spanning the gap. The CDR3 spans 16 residues. Germline CDR1 reads SGHRS; CDR2 reads YFSETQ. CDR3: CASSAEPRTTQETQYF. In nucleotides, the CDR3 is TGCGCCAGCAGCGCCGAACCGCGCACGACGCAAGAGACCCAGTACTTC.

This clonotype showed up many times. CDR3 region: CASSVRTSGSEQFF. CDR3 bases: TGTGCCAGCAGCGTCAGGACTAGCGGCTCCGAGCAGTTCTTC. The chain uses TRBV9 and TRBJ2-1, with 10 bases lining up with TRBD2. Trimming removed 2 bases from V and 10 bases from J; junction bases left unmatched: 6. The CDR3 covers 14 residues. Germline-derived CDR1 and CDR2 are SGDLS and YYNGEE.